The 22 T cell receptor beta chains below all came from one sample that was sequenced in a study of spatial heterogeneity in lung cancer. TCRdb fed the 5' RACE reads into MiXCR, producing one record per CDR3 protein. The sample contains 85,000 to 100,000 distinct CDR3 sequences, around 12% of which appear only once. This sample's time point: sample taken at primary tumor resection. The specimen comprised PBMCs, sampled at surgery. These receptors came from a male donor with early-stage non-small cell lung cancer.

This CDR3 reads CSASGGEETQYF. The CDR3 DNA reads TGCAGTGCTAGCGGGGGGGAAGAGACCCAGTACTTC. The chain recombines TRBV20-1 with TRBJ2-5; 8 bases fit TRBD2. Germline CDR1 is DFQATT and CDR2 is SNEGSKA (reference sequence). The V segment lost 3 bases and the J segment 3 bases; nucleotides outside the gene matches: 0. The CDR3 length is 12 residues.

The chain employs TRBV27 and TRBJ1-2; 7 bases fit TRBD1. This CDR3 region has 15 residues. The V gene end was trimmed by 4 bases and the J gene end by 2 bases; junction bases not matched to a gene: 7. Germline V gene data show CDR1 as MNHEY and CDR2 as SMNVEV (reference sequence). In DNA, the CDR3 is TGTGCCAGCAGTTCTACGACAGGGACGAACTATGGCTACACCTTC. Its translation: CASSSTTGTNYGYTF.

V usage is TRBV5-1 and J usage is TRBJ2-1; TRBD2 is a possible D gene (6 bases). Germline V gene lookup returns CDR1 SGHRS and CDR2 YFSETQ. This CDR3 spans 11 amino acids. V gave up 2 bases and J gave up 9 bases, with 6 bases separating them. The CDR3 DNA reads TGCGCCAGCAGCTTAGCGGGTGAGCAGTTCTTC. It encodes CASSLAGEQFF.

This clonotype was counted a few times. J is TRBJ1-1 and V is TRBV5-1; D not certain. Germline CDR1 is SGHRS and CDR2 is YFSETQ. This CDR3 contains 15 residues. V lost 0 bases to trimming and J lost 1 base, with 10 bases between them. DNA for the CDR3: TGCGCCAGCAGCTTGGCCGGCCCCCGGAACACTGAAGCTTTCTTT. This gives the protein CASSLAGPRNTEAFF.

This clonotype was found many times. This sequence joins TRBV29-1 and TRBJ2-1; TRBD2 matches at 12 bases. J gave up 13 bases and V 4 bases, and 2 bases lay outside the gene matches. Germline CDR1 SQVTM, CDR2 ANQGSEA. The CDR3 runs 11 residues. CDR3 coding DNA: TGCAGCGTTGCTAGCGGGAGGGTCCAGTTCTTC. Protein: CSVASGRVQFF.

This clonotype was observed at least ten times. The rearrangement links TRBV19 to TRBJ2-1; 10 bases are shared with TRBD2. The V gene's germline CDR1 is LNHDA and CDR2 SQIVND (reference sequence). The length of the CDR3 is 15 residues. V dropped 5 bases and J dropped 7; count of bases not matched to a gene: 8. The CDR3 coding sequence is TGTGCCAGTAGTTTTCTAGCGGGAGTGATTAATGAGCAGTTCTTC. This gives the protein CASSFLAGVINEQFF.

DNA of the CDR3: TGTGCCATCAGGCCGACAGGGAACAACTATGGCTACACCTTC. It specifies CAIRPTGNNYGYTF. The chain couples TRBV10-3 to TRBJ1-2; 7 bases agree with TRBD1. Germline assignment: CDR1 ENHRY and CDR2 SYGVKD. With 6 bases clipped from V and 2 bases from J, the junction kept 6 bases outside the gene matches. The CDR3 is made up of 14 amino acids.

The rearrangement links TRBV7-9 to TRBJ2-7, with TRBD2 as a possible D gene (6 bases). The CDR3 runs 17 residues. In germline, CDR1 is SEHNR, CDR2 FQNEAQ (reference sequence). V lost 4 bases, J lost 2 bases, and 21 bases lay in between. Here the CDR3 reads CASSSTLRGGKAYEQYF. CDR3 DNA sequence: TGTGCCAGCAGCTCTACGCTACGGGGCGGGAAAGCCTACGAGCAGTACTTC.

The chain uses TRBV12-3 or TRBV12-4 and TRBJ2-1, with D perhaps TRBD2 (6 bases). Trimming took off 4 bases at V and 5 bases at J, with 18 bases between the two ends. The CDR3 is 16 amino acids. The CDR3: CASSSTRVHSHNEQFF. As DNA, the CDR3 is TGTGCCAGCAGTTCGACTAGAGTCCATAGCCACAATGAGCAGTTCTTC.

As concerns this clonotype: Its ends do not fully match the called genes, so a read error is possible. V gene TRBV4-3 combines with J gene TRBJ2-7; perhaps TRBD1 as D (5 bases). This CDR3 region has 15 residues. CDR1 and CDR2 from the germline V gene are LGHNA and YSLEER. CDR3 DNA: TGCGCCAGCAGCCAAGAACAGGCTGGCAGCTACAAGCAGTACTTC. This translates into CASSQEQAGSYKQYF.

The chain recombines TRBV7-9 with TRBJ2-5; D is ambiguous. The CDR3 loop spans 12 amino acids. The germline V gene has CDR1 SEHNR and CDR2 FQNEAQ (reference sequence). Trimming stripped 3 bases from V and 4 bases from J, with 6 bases between. DNA for the CDR3: TGTGCCAGCAGCTTCCTACTAGAGACCCAGTACTTC. This sequence encodes CASSFLLETQYF.

The genes are TRBV9 and TRBJ2-3; 13 positions agree with TRBD2. Germline-derived CDR1 and CDR2 are SGDLS and YYNGEE. V shed 4 bases and J 2 bases; nucleotides not matched to a gene: 4. This CDR3 region has 16 residues. The CDR3 nucleotides read TGTGCCAGCAGCCTCGGACTAGCGGGGGTCACAGATACGCAGTATTTT. Amino acid sequence: CASSLGLAGVTDTQYF. Complete variable domain (other parts from reference TRBV9 and TRBJ2-3): DSGVTQTPKHLITATGQRVTLRCSPRSGDLSVYWYQQSLDQGLQFLIQYYNGEERAKGNILERFSAQQFPDLHSELNLSSLELGDSALYFCASSLGLAGVTDTQYFGPGTRLTVL.

In regard to this clonotype: A much more abundant neighbour one base away suggests this may be a read error. This rearrangement joins TRBV6-2 or TRBV6-3 to TRBJ2-2; D uncertain. With 2 bases removed from V and 1 base from J, the gap between germline ends came to 8 bases. The CDR3 is 15 residues long. The V gene's germline CDR1 is MNHEY and CDR2 SVGEGT. The CDR3 sequence: CASSYIEQNTGELFF. CDR3 in DNA: TGTGCCAGCAGTTACATAGAGCAGAACACCGGGGAGCTGTTTTTT.

In its sample, this clonotype was seen many times. The rearrangement uses TRBV6-2 or TRBV6-3 and TRBJ1-1; D not certain. The germline CDR1 and CDR2 sequences are MNHEY and SVGEGT. CDR3 size: 12 residues. The germline V and J ends were trimmed by 6 bases and 2 bases, with 7 bases remaining between them. CDR3 nucleotide sequence: TGTGCCAGCAGACGACAAAACACTGAAGCTTTCTTT. It specifies CASRRQNTEAFF.

This clonotype was recorded many times. CDR3 amino acids: CASSPAGSGGEQFF. The CDR3 DNA reads as TGTGCCAGCAGCCCGGCCGGTAGTGGTGGCGAGCAGTTCTTC. The chain joins TRBV7-3 to TRBJ2-1; D not resolved. Per the germline V gene, CDR1 is SGHTA and CDR2 is FQGTGA. V lost 5 bases and J 10 bases, leaving 18 bases between the germline ends. The CDR3 runs to 14 residues.

This clonotype was observed a few times. The chain couples TRBV23-1 to TRBJ2-7; TRBD1 matches at 7 bases. TRBV23-1 is labeled an ORF, and its function is uncertain. With V trimmed by 10 bases and J by 4 bases, 13 bases remained unmatched. This CDR3 is 14 amino acids long. The CDR3 nucleotides read TGCGCCACCCCCCGGGACAGCCGTAAGTACGAGCAGTACTTC. The encoded protein is CATPRDSRKYEQYF.

This rearrangement joins TRBV20-1 to TRBJ2-3; the match to TRBD2 covers 7 bases. The CDR3 is 15 residues long. Trimming took 8 bases from V and 3 from J; bases not matched to a gene: 14. In germline, CDR1 is DFQATT, CDR2 SNEGSKA (reference sequence). CDR3 sequence: CSCGGVPPLTDTQYF. CDR3 DNA sequence: TGCAGTTGCGGGGGAGTCCCGCCACTAACAGATACGCAGTATTTT.

This chain connects TRBV20-1 to TRBJ2-7; D gene ambiguous. CDR1 is DFQATT, CDR2 SNEGSKA, per germline (reference sequence). The V and J ends lost 6 bases and 0 bases respectively, with 24 bases between them. This CDR3 comprises 17 residues. The CDR3 is CSAAGSRRNLYSYEQYF. The DNA for the CDR3 is TGCAGTGCCGCTGGTTCCAGACGAAACTTATACTCCTACGAGCAGTACTTC.

This clonotype was detected ten times or more. The chain combines TRBV7-2 with TRBJ1-2; no clear D. Trimming stripped 3 bases from V and 1 base from J, with 9 bases between. CDR1 is SGHTA and CDR2 is FQGNSA in the germline V gene. The CDR3 spans 14 residues. The CDR3 DNA follows: TGTGCCAGCAGCTTCACCGGAAGTAACTATGGCTACACCTTC. Residues: CASSFTGSNYGYTF.

This chain joins TRBV28 and TRBJ1-6, with D maybe TRBD1 (5 bases). The CDR3 runs 15 residues. Germline V lookup: CDR1 MDHEN, CDR2 SYDVKM. V lost 4 bases and J lost 4, with 11 bases in between. CDR3 DNA: TGTGCCAGCAGTTCTATGACAGATTATAATTCACCCCTCCACTTT. Amino acids: CASSSMTDYNSPLHF.

The V gene is TRBV4-3, the J gene TRBJ1-1; tentatively, D is TRBD1 (6 bases). With 3 bases removed from V and 1 base from J, the gap between germline ends came to 12 bases. Germline assignment: CDR1 LGHNA and CDR2 YSLEER. The CDR3 contains 15 residues. CDR3 region: CASSQQPTGNTEAFF. CDR3 coding DNA: TGCGCCAGCAGCCAGCAGCCGACAGGGAACACTGAAGCTTTCTTT.

This clonotype came up a few times. The chain employs TRBV21-1 and TRBJ2-3. TRBV21-1 is marked as a pseudogene. This CDR3 region has 12 residues. The CDR3 sequence is CASSKGADTQYF. The CDR3 nucleotides read TGTGCCAGCAGCAAAGGTGCAGATACGCAGTATTTT.